These T cell receptor beta chains were read from a single sample in a study of vaccination and CD4 T cells after COVID-19. These receptors have no identified antigens. TCRdb processed the PCR reads anew with MiXCR; each CDR3 protein has one entry. The sample has about 3,100 distinct CDR3 sequences, just over 75% seen once. Sequences were obtained from CD4+ T cells from blood, cultured in vitro. These receptor sequences come from a human donor who had recovered from COVID-19. Each CDR3 is given with its conserved first and last residue. Fields, in order: D gene, V gene, J gene, clone size, CDR3 DNA, CDR3 protein. A D gene is named only where the DNA matches it firmly. Only some rows state a clone size, as once, few, many or a class for expanded clones.

-,TRBV30,TRBJ1-1,-,TGTGCCTGGAGTGGCAGGGCTAGCACTGAAGCTTTCTTT,CAWSGRASTEAFF
TRBD2,TRBV20-1,TRBJ2-1,-,TGCAGTGCTAGCAAGAGGCTAGCGGGGGGGCGAAAGAGGAATGAGCAGTTCTTC,CSASKRLAGGRKRNEQFF
TRBD1,TRBV6-1,TRBJ1-6,-,TGTGCCAGCAGTCGTCCCGGGACAGGGGATTCACCCCTCCACTTT,CASSRPGTGDSPLHF
-,TRBV6-1,TRBJ1-2,-,TGTGCCAGCAGCCCTGCCAGGGTCTATGGCTACACCTTC,CASSPARVYGYTF
-,TRBV6-1,TRBJ1-2,-,TGTGCCAGCAGTCTAGGGAGTTCGGGGAACTATGGCTACACCTTC,CASSLGSSGNYGYTF
-,TRBV2,TRBJ1-2,once,TGTGCCAGCAGTGAATGGCCCAGGAGTGAGTATGGCTACACCTTC,CASSEWPRSEYGYTF
-,TRBV5-1,TRBJ1-2,-,TGCGCCAGCAGCCTAGGGGTGTCCGACTATGGCTACACCTTC,CASSLGVSDYGYTF
-,TRBV2,TRBJ1-1,-,TGTGCCAGCCGGGGAGCCAGGGTGAACACTGAAGCTTTCTTT,CASRGARVNTEAFF
-,TRBV23-1,TRBJ1-5,once,TGCGCCAGCAGTCCCGGGCGCGGGGATCAGCCCCAGCATTTT,CASSPGRGDQPQHF
TRBD2,TRBV20-1,TRBJ2-1,-,TGCAGTGCCAGTTTGGGACTATACAATGAGCAGTTCTTC,CSASLGLYNEQFF
-,TRBV19,TRBJ1-2,-,TGTGCCAGTAGTAGAAGGGACTTGGACTATGGCTACACCTTC,CASSRRDLDYGYTF
-,TRBV27,TRBJ1-6,-,TGTGCCAGCAGTTCCCGAAGCTCCTATAATTCACCCCTCCACTTT,CASSSRSSYNSPLHF
-,TRBV7-3,TRBJ1-5,-,TGTGCCAGCAGCTTAACCCCCGGTCAGCCCCAGCATTTT,CASSLTPGQPQHF
-,TRBV7-9,TRBJ1-4,-,TGCGCCAGCAGCTCGGCGACACGCGGGGGCTGGGGTACGGTTAATGAAAAACTGTTTTTT,CASSSATRGGWGTVNEKLFF
-,TRBV20-1,TRBJ2-2,-,TGCAGTGCTAGAGACCCCAGGGGGCGGGGGGACACCGGGGAGCTGTTTTTT,CSARDPRGRGDTGELFF
-,TRBV7-2,TRBJ1-1,-,TGTGCCAGCAGCTCACAGCAGAACACTGAAGCTTTCTTT,CASSSQQNTEAFF
-,TRBV20-1,TRBJ1-5,few,TGCAGTGCTAGACCAAGGGGGCAGCCCCAGCATTTT,CSARPRGQPQHF
-,TRBV20-1,TRBJ2-4,-,TGCAGTGCTAGTGGGCAGAACCTAGCCAAAAACATTCAGTACTTC,CSASGQNLAKNIQYF
-,TRBV19,TRBJ2-2,-,TGTGCCAGTAGTGGCTGGGCAGGGGACACCGGGGAGCTGTTTTTT,CASSGWAGDTGELFF
-,TRBV5-1,TRBJ1-2,-,TGCGCCAGCAGCTTGGGACAGATCACAAAAGGCTACACCTTC,CASSLGQITKGYTF
-,TRBV7-9,TRBJ2-1,medium-sized,TGTGCCAGCAGCCCCGGCCCGACAGGATCGGTCAATGAGCAGTTCTTC,CASSPGPTGSVNEQFF
-,TRBV7-2,TRBJ1-6,-,TGTGCCAGCAGCCTCAACGGCGGTGATTCACCCCTCCACTTT,CASSLNGGDSPLHF
-,TRBV28,TRBJ1-2,few,TGTGCCAGCAGTAGGGACCCGGGGCTTGGCTACACCTTC,CASSRDPGLGYTF
TRBD1,TRBV10-3,TRBJ1-5,-,TGTGCCATCAGTGAGGGAGGACAGGGGACGGGTCAGCCCCAGCATTTT,CAISEGGQGTGQPQHF
-,TRBV6-1,TRBJ2-5,-,TGTGCCAGTGGCCGGGACGTCCAAGAGACCCAGTACTTC,CASGRDVQETQYF
-,TRBV10-3,TRBJ2-2,few,TGTGCCATCAGTGAGGGGGCGTATTTGACCGGGGAGCTGTTTTTT,CAISEGAYLTGELFF
-,TRBV4-3,TRBJ2-2,-,TGCGCCAGCAGCCAAGCTTTGTACAGCTACACCGGGGAGCTGTTTTTT,CASSQALYSYTGELFF
TRBD1,TRBV5-6,TRBJ2-7,medium-sized,TGTGCCAGCAGCCGACAGGGCTCCTACGAGCAGTACTTC,CASSRQGSYEQYF
TRBD1,TRBV6-1,TRBJ1-5,-,TGTGCCAGCAGGGGCGGACAGGGGAATCAGCCCCAGCATTTT,CASRGGQGNQPQHF
-,TRBV4-3,TRBJ2-1,-,TGCGCCAGCAGCCAAGATCCTAATGCTCGGTCCTACAATGAGCAGTTCTTC,CASSQDPNARSYNEQFF
-,TRBV7-9,TRBJ2-2,-,TGTGCCAGCCAGCGAACCACTGCCGGGGAGCTGTTTTTT,CASQRTTAGELFF
-,TRBV7-2,TRBJ2-7,-,TGTGCCAGCAGCGAATATTCGACGACAGCCCCTTCCGAGCAGTACTTC,CASSEYSTTAPSEQYF
TRBD1,TRBV15,TRBJ1-6,-,TGTGCCACCAGCGGAGGACAGGGGGCTAATTCACCCCTCCACTTT,CATSGGQGANSPLHF
TRBD1,TRBV12-5,TRBJ2-7,-,TGTGCTAGTGGTTTGGGAAGACAGGGGTACGAGCAGTACTTC,CASGLGRQGYEQYF
-,TRBV10-3,TRBJ1-2,large,TGTGCCATCAGTGACCGGGACACTTATGGCTACACCTTC,CAISDRDTYGYTF
TRBD1,TRBV6-5,TRBJ1-2,-,TGTGCCAGCAGTTACCTGACCCCCGGGACAGGGAATGGCTACACCTTC,CASSYLTPGTGNGYTF
-,TRBV6-5,TRBJ2-3,-,TGTGCCAGCAGCTACTCCAGGGTTAGCACAGATACGCAGTATTTT,CASSYSRVSTDTQYF
-,TRBV6-1,TRBJ1-6,-,TGTGCCAGCAGTCAGCCTGGTGGGGCCCTCCACTTT,CASSQPGGALHF
-,TRBV19,TRBJ1-3,-,TGTGCCACCCTACGGGACTTCTCTGGAAACACCATATATTTT,CATLRDFSGNTIYF
TRBD1,TRBV10-3,TRBJ1-3,medium-sized,TGTGCCATCAGTAGGGACAGGGGAAACTCTGGAAACACCATATATTTT,CAISRDRGNSGNTIYF
-,TRBV4-1,TRBJ1-6,-,TGCGCCAGCAGCCATGTCGCCCCCAGGCACGTACGGGCACCCCTCCACTTT,CASSHVAPRHVRAPLHF
-,TRBV19,TRBJ2-2,-,TGTGCCAGTAGTCCCCAGGGCACCGGGGAGCTGTTTTTT,CASSPQGTGELFF
-,TRBV24-1,TRBJ2-2,once,TGTGCCACCAGTGGGGGATGGGGAGACACCGGGGAGCTGTTTTTT,CATSGGWGDTGELFF
-,TRBV20-1,TRBJ1-2,-,TGCAGTGCTAGTGGGGGATTAGGAGGCTACACCTTC,CSASGGLGGYTF
-,TRBV20-1,TRBJ1-3,-,TGCAGTGCTAGAGATGCAGGCTCTGGAAACACCATATATTTT,CSARDAGSGNTIYF
-,TRBV7-2,TRBJ1-2,hyperexpanded,TGTGCCAGCAGCACGGACAGACGGAAAGGGGGCTACACCTTC,CASSTDRRKGGYTF
-,TRBV6-5,TRBJ2-3,once,TGTGCCAGCAATTACTTAGGGGCAGGGAGCACAGATACGCAGTATTTT,CASNYLGAGSTDTQYF
TRBD1,TRBV7-2,TRBJ1-1,-,TGTGCCAGCAGCCCCAGGGGGGGTTCAATCGGTGAAGCTTTCTTT,CASSPRGGSIGEAFF
-,TRBV28,TRBJ2-1,-,TGTGCCAGCACGCTCGGGCTAGTCGGCTACAATGAGCAGTTCTTC,CASTLGLVGYNEQFF
TRBD2,TRBV5-4,TRBJ2-7,-,TGTGCCAGCAGCCGGACTAGCGGGGGGTTTGGCGAGCAGTACTTC,CASSRTSGGFGEQYF
TRBD2,TRBV7-2,TRBJ2-1,-,TGTGCCAGCTGCTTAGCGGGGGACACCACCTACAATGAGCAGTTCTTC,CASCLAGDTTYNEQFF
-,TRBV20-1,TRBJ2-5,-,TGCAGTGCCCTTCGGGATGGGCGGGGCATGACCCAGTACTTC,CSALRDGRGMTQYF
-,TRBV24-1,TRBJ2-3,-,TGTGCCACCAGTGTGGGAAGGGGAGCAGATACGCAGTATTTT,CATSVGRGADTQYF
TRBD2,TRBV7-2,TRBJ2-1,few,TGTGCCAGCAGCTTAACCAGGGCTAGCGGGGGCCCCTACAATGAGCAGTTCTTC,CASSLTRASGGPYNEQFF
TRBD1,TRBV2,TRBJ2-7,-,TGTGCCAGCAGTCTCACAGGGGCCCACGGGGAGCAGTACTTC,CASSLTGAHGEQYF
TRBD1,TRBV20-1,TRBJ2-7,-,TGCAGTGCTAGAGCCCGACCGGGACAGGGTATATACGAGCAGTACTTC,CSARARPGQGIYEQYF
TRBD1,TRBV7-6,TRBJ1-5,-,TGTGCCAGCAGCTTAGGGACAGGGGGCCCCAATCAGCCCCAGCATTTT,CASSLGTGGPNQPQHF
TRBD1,TRBV9,TRBJ2-1,-,TGTGCCAGCAGTTCCACAGGGGGGTACAATGAGCAGTTCTTC,CASSSTGGYNEQFF
-,TRBV24-1,TRBJ1-5,-,TGTGCCACCAGTTTGACAGGCAGCCAGCCCCAGCATTTT,CATSLTGSQPQHF